A single sample gave rise to the 7 T cell receptor beta chains below, sequenced in a study of memory CD4+ T cells and cytomegalovirus serostatus. Using immunoSEQ multiplex PCR, the repertoire was profiled, and TCRdb retains in-frame clones only, with some absent. The sample has about 82,000 clones, less than 90% seen once. Single viable CD3+CD4+CD8-CD45RO+ cells were sorted as the memory CD4+ T cells. The specimen was memory CD4+ T cells from blood. The source of these receptors is an adult in good health and CMV-seronegative.

The chain is built from TRBV11-2 and TRBJ1-3; the D is unclear. CDR3 size: 12 residues. Trimming removed 3 bases at V and 5 bases at J, with 5 bases between. In germline, CDR1 is SGHAT, CDR2 FQNNGV. CDR3 sequence (DNA): TGTGCCAGCAGCTTTTCCCGAAACACCATATATTTT. This sequence encodes CASSFSRNTIYF.

This chain joins TRBV4-1 and TRBJ2-3; D gene unclear. Trimming cost V 1 base and J 10 bases, with 18 bases left between them. The V gene's germline CDR1 is MGHRA and CDR2 YSYEKL. The CDR3 spans 15 residues. For the CDR3, the DNA is TGCGCCAGCAGCCAAGTCGACGGCCCTATGGGTGCGCAGTATTTT. This encodes CASSQVDGPMGAQYF.

This chain joins TRBV27 and TRBJ2-7; D may be TRBD2 (6 bases). The CDR3 is made up of 17 amino acids. Trimming cost V 2 bases and J 0 bases, with 17 bases left between them. The germline gives CDR1 MNHEY, CDR2 SMNVEV (reference sequence). The CDR3 spells CASSLRLWAGSSYEQYF. As DNA, the CDR3 is TGTGCCAGCAGTTTAAGGCTCTGGGCGGGAAGCTCCTACGAGCAGTACTTC.

The chain employs TRBV18 and TRBJ1-1; TRBD1 aligns across 11 bases. Germline V gene sequence: CDR1 KGHSH, CDR2 LQKENI. CDR3 length: 13 amino acids. V trimming: 7 bases; J trimming: 4 bases; junction bases outside the gene matches: 2. Here the CDR3 reads CASLGTGGTEAFF. In nucleotides, the CDR3 is TGTGCCAGCTTGGGGACAGGGGGCACTGAAGCTTTCTTT. The full variable domain, its missing parts supplied by reference TRBV18 and TRBJ1-1, is NAGVMQNPRHLVRRRGQEARLRCSPMKGHSHVYWYRQLPEEGLKFMVYLQKENIIDESGMPKERFSAEFPKEGPSILRIQQVVRGDSAAYFCASLGTGGTEAFFGQGTRLTVV.

This clone was seen just once. The rearrangement joins TRBV5-1 to TRBJ1-5; a possible D gene is TRBD1 (6 bases). Germline loops: CDR1 SGHRS, CDR2 YFSETQ. Trimming removed 5 bases from V and 4 bases from J, with 16 bases in between. The CDR3 loop spans 15 amino acids. The CDR3 loop is CASSLQGGNNQPQHF. The DNA of the CDR3 is TGCGCCAGCAGTCTACAGGGAGGGAATAATCAGCCCCAGCATTTT.

V is TRBV2 and J is TRBJ2-7, with 7 positions matching TRBD2. The germline CDR1 and CDR2 sequences are SNHLY and FYNNEI. Trimming removed 3 bases from V and 3 bases from J; junction bases left unmatched: 2. This CDR3 comprises 13 residues. As DNA, the CDR3 is TGTGCCAGCAGTGATGGGACTATCTACGAGCAGTACTTC. Protein: CASSDGTIYEQYF.

The chain uses TRBV4-1 and TRBJ2-2, with 11 nucleotides matching TRBD2. Losses at the gene ends were 4 bases for V and 6 bases for J; bases not matched to a gene: 7. CDR1 is MGHRA, CDR2 YSYEKL, per germline. CDR3 size: 16 residues. The CDR3 DNA follows: TGCGCCAGCAGCCCCGGACTAGCGGGCCCACCCGGGGAGCTGTTTTTT. It yields the protein CASSPGLAGPPGELFF.